These 24 T cell receptor beta chains share one sample of origin, sequenced in a study of T-cell reconstitution after alpha-beta-depleted transplantation in children. Unique molecular identifiers were incorporated into the prepared TCRbeta library. Each CDR3 protein is one row after TCRdb ran MiXCR on the PCR reads. Of over 120,000 distinct CDR3 sequences listed, roughly 9% are singletons. The sample in question was PBMCs, mostly from graft donor cells, obtained 180 days after TCRalphabeta/CD19-depleted stem cell transplant. The origin of the receptors is a female patient aged 2-10 years who had a stem cell transplant for congenital amegakaryocytic thrombocytopenia, so the T cells may come from the graft donor.

The chain uses TRBV5-6 and TRBJ2-2; D gene ambiguous. The germline gives CDR1 SGHDT, CDR2 YYEEEE. V lost 0 bases, J lost 7 bases, and 7 bases lay in between. This CDR3 contains 13 residues. In nucleotides, the CDR3 is TGTGCCAGCAGCTTGGCCCGGGTCGGGGAGCTGTTTTTT. This codes for CASSLARVGELFF.

This clonotype appeared a few times. The chain combines TRBV20-1 with TRBJ1-2; maybe TRBD1 (5 bases). The V and J ends lost 1 base and 7 bases respectively, with 13 bases between them. In germline, CDR1 is DFQATT, CDR2 SNEGSKA (reference sequence). There are 13 residues in the CDR3. This CDR3 is CSARVGREGGYTF. The CDR3, as DNA: TGCAGTGCTAGAGTGGGCAGGGAGGGTGGCTACACCTTC.

This clonotype has at least ten counts. The chain combines TRBV10-3 with TRBJ2-1, with no clear D. The CDR3 length is 13 residues. Trimming took off 4 bases at V and 3 bases at J, with 7 bases between the two ends. Germline-derived CDR1 and CDR2 are ENHRY and SYGVKD. The CDR3 spells CAISGEFYNEQFF. CDR3 DNA: TGTGCCATCAGTGGCGAATTCTACAATGAGCAGTTCTTC.

The rearrangement links TRBV3-1 to TRBJ1-3, with 8 bases fitting TRBD1. The CDR3 runs to 18 residues. The V segment lost 8 bases and the J segment 9 bases; nucleotides outside the gene matches: 24. Germline CDR1 reads LGHDT; CDR2 reads YNNKEL (reference sequence). DNA of the CDR3: TGTGCCAGCTGCCCTCATCCCATTTGGGGGCACGACAGGGGCACCATATATTTT. Translated: CASCPHPIWGHDRGTIYF.

This clonotype was picked up many times. The rearrangement links TRBV12-3 or TRBV12-4 to TRBJ2-7, with 8 bases that match TRBD2. With 6 bases clipped from V and 2 bases from J, the junction kept 9 bases outside the gene matches. The CDR3 contains 15 residues. The CDR3 spells CASSPSREGPYEQYF. The CDR3 DNA reads TGTGCCAGCAGCCCCTCCCGGGAGGGCCCCTACGAGCAGTACTTC.

This clonotype has at least ten counts. The chain is built from TRBV12-3 or TRBV12-4 and TRBJ1-2; D remains unclear. This CDR3 contains 12 residues. Trimming shortened V by 7 bases and J by 8 bases, and 14 bases separated the two germline ends. CDR3 in DNA: TGTGCCAGCACAACTGACGGAGAGGGCTACACCTTC. As protein: CASTTDGEGYTF.

This clonotype was detected many times. The CDR3 DNA reads TGTGCCATCAGTGAGACGGGGACAGCCTACGAGCAGTACTTC. Its protein is CAISETGTAYEQYF. The chain recombines TRBV10-3 with TRBJ2-7; 7 positions match TRBD1. The CDR3 is 14 residues long. V gave up 2 bases and J gave up 2 bases; unmatched junction bases: 3. The germline V gene encodes CDR1 ENHRY and CDR2 SYGVKD.

The V call is TRBV11-1, the J call TRBJ1-4; a possible D gene is TRBD1 (5 bases). V was shortened by 2 bases and J by 2 bases, with 21 bases between the two germline ends. The CDR3 length is 19 residues. Germline V gives CDR1 SGHAT, CDR2 FQDESV (reference sequence). The chain's CDR3 is CASSLPSRAGPITNEKLFF. CDR3 nucleotide sequence: TGTGCCAGCAGCTTACCGTCTCGGGCAGGGCCCATCACTAATGAAAAACTGTTTTTT.

This clonotype was seen repeatedly, ten times or more. This chain links TRBV5-1 with TRBJ2-1, with D tentatively TRBD2 (5 bases). Germline values: CDR1 SGHRS, CDR2 YFSETQ. V lost 0 bases to trimming and J lost 9 bases, with 19 bases between them. CDR3 size: 16 residues. CDR3 sequence reads: CASSLANDLARSEQFF. In DNA form, the CDR3 reads TGCGCCAGCAGCTTGGCCAATGATCTAGCACGAAGTGAGCAGTTCTTC. The full variable domain, completed using reference TRBV5-1 and TRBJ2-1, is KAGVTQTPRYLIKTRGQQVTLSCSPISGHRSVSWYQQTPGQGLQFLFEYFSETQRNKGNFPGRFSGRQFSNSRSEMNVSTLELGDSALYLCASSLANDLARSEQFFGPGTRLTVL.

This clonotype was seen many times. The chain is built from TRBV5-4 and TRBJ2-3; D gene unclear. The V end was cut by 7 bases, the J end by 0 bases, with 15 bases between. Germline CDR1 and CDR2: SGHNT and YYREEE (reference sequence). The CDR3 is made up of 15 amino acids. The CDR3 region has the DNA TGTGCCAGCCTCCTCCAGTATCCTAGCACAGATACGCAGTATTTT. Translated: CASLLQYPSTDTQYF.

Comment on this clonotype: A much larger clone sits a single nucleotide away, making a read error possible. The chain is built from TRBV12-3 or TRBV12-4 and TRBJ2-7; TRBD1 agrees at 7 bases. The CDR3 extends over 13 amino acids. The V segment lost 7 bases and the J segment 3 bases; nucleotides outside the gene matches: 6. CDR3 coding DNA: TGTGCCAGCAAAGGGACAGTCTACTACGAGCAGTACTTC. It encodes CASKGTVYYEQYF.

The sample holds many counts of this clonotype. The chain is built from TRBV12-3 or TRBV12-4 and TRBJ2-7, with 7 positions matching TRBD2. V trimming: 2 bases; J trimming: 4 bases; junction bases outside the gene matches: 11. This CDR3 has 16 amino acids. Here the CDR3 DNA reads TGTGCCAGCAGTTTATACGCGGCTAGCGGAGGTTACGAGCAGTACTTC. Residues: CASSLYAASGGYEQYF.

In this sample, this clonotype turned up many times. V gene TRBV5-1 combines with J gene TRBJ2-5; the match to TRBD2 covers 7 bases. Germline V lookup: CDR1 SGHRS, CDR2 YFSETQ. The V gene end was trimmed by 4 bases and the J gene end by 4 bases; junction bases not matched to a gene: 10. There are 15 residues in the CDR3. The CDR3 reads CASSPGEGRRETQYF. The DNA for the CDR3 is TGCGCCAGCAGCCCGGGGGAGGGGCGTCGAGAGACCCAGTACTTC.

This clonotype was picked up many times. V usage is TRBV29-1 and J usage is TRBJ2-7; D unresolved. The CDR3 loop spans 14 amino acids. Between the trimmed V and J ends, which lost 6 bases and 2 bases, there was a span of 17 bases. Germline V gene sequence: CDR1 SQVTM, CDR2 ANQGSEA. CDR3 DNA sequence: TGCAGCGTGGTCCGGACGCCCTACCCCTACGAGCAGTACTTC. It translates to CSVVRTPYPYEQYF.

J is TRBJ2-7 and V is TRBV14; perhaps TRBD2 as D (6 bases). Trimming stripped 4 bases from V and 1 base from J, with 11 bases between. The CDR3 has 14 residues. Germline CDR1 is SGHDN and CDR2 is FVKESK. CDR3 protein: CASSRRLGSYEQYF. The CDR3, as DNA: TGTGCCAGCAGCCGCCGACTAGGGTCCTACGAGCAGTACTTC. The whole variable domain, filled in from reference TRBV14 and TRBJ2-7, reads EAGVTQFPSHSVIEKGQTVTLRCDPISGHDNLYWYRRVMGKEIKFLLHFVKESKQDESGMPNNRFLAERTGGTYSTLKVQPAELEDSGVYFCASSRRLGSYEQYFGPGTRLTVT.

This clonotype was counted many times. The chain carries TRBV6-5 and TRBJ1-3; D gene unclear. The CDR3 runs to 11 residues. Trimming left V 6 bases short and J 8 bases short, with 8 bases between. Germline V gene lookup returns CDR1 MNHEY and CDR2 SVGAGI. The CDR3 sequence is CASSHLDTIYF. CDR3 in DNA: TGTGCCAGCAGCCATTTAGACACCATATATTTT.

This clonotype was detected ten times or more. The chain employs TRBV7-9 and TRBJ1-3; D perhaps matches TRBD1 (6 bases). Germline values: CDR1 SEHNR, CDR2 FQNEAQ (reference sequence). V was trimmed by 5 bases and J by 0 bases, leaving 11 bases between them. This CDR3 has 15 residues. The CDR3 nucleotides are TGTGCCAGCAGCCCAGGGACAATCTCTGGAAACACCATATATTTT. It translates to CASSPGTISGNTIYF.

A few counts support this clonotype. V and J are TRBV20-1 and TRBJ1-5; D uncertain. CDR3 length equals 15 residues. V was cut by 1 base and J by 0 bases, with 10 bases left in between. Per the germline V gene, CDR1 is DFQATT and CDR2 is SNEGSKA (reference sequence). CDR3 sequence (DNA): TGCAGTGCTAGAGTTCCCACCTATAGCAATCAGCCCCAGCATTTT. Its translation is CSARVPTYSNQPQHF.

Many counts were recorded for this clonotype. This chain uses TRBV5-1 with TRBJ2-7, with D perhaps TRBD1 (8 bases). The germline V gene encodes CDR1 SGHRS and CDR2 YFSETQ. V lost 4 bases, J lost 3 bases, and 14 bases lay in between. This CDR3 region has 14 residues. The CDR3, as DNA: TGCGCCAGCAGCCAACAGGGGGGGCTCTACGAGCAGTACTTC. Translating it yields CASSQQGGLYEQYF.

This clonotype was counted many times. The rearrangement joins TRBV5-1 to TRBJ2-7; the D call may be TRBD1 or TRBD2 (6 bases each). The CDR3 is 13 amino acids. The V gene's germline CDR1 is SGHRS and CDR2 YFSETQ. V lost 3 bases to trimming and J lost 2 bases, with 9 bases between them. The DNA of the CDR3 is TGCGCCAGCAGCTACGGGGGCACCTACGAGCAGTACTTC. It specifies CASSYGGTYEQYF.

V is TRBV19 and J is TRBJ1-6, with D uncertain. Germline V CDR1 and CDR2: LNHDA, SQIVND (reference sequence). The CDR3 runs to 15 residues. The V and J ends lost 4 bases and 6 bases respectively, with 13 bases between them. The CDR3 coding sequence is TGTGCCAGTAGTACGATACCGGGTCCTAATTCACCCCTCCACTTT. It is translated as CASSTIPGPNSPLHF.

This clonotype was seen at least ten times. J is TRBJ2-3 and V is TRBV2; D unresolved. V was shortened by 0 bases and J by 7 bases, with 14 bases between the two germline ends. The CDR3 loop spans 15 amino acids. CDR1 is SNHLY and CDR2 is FYNNEI in the germline V gene. DNA for the CDR3: TGTGCCAGCAGTGAAGCGACCAAGACCTCCCATACGCAGTATTTT. This encodes CASSEATKTSHTQYF. The complete variable domain, with remaining parts taken from reference TRBV2 and TRBJ2-3, reads EPEVTQTPSHQVTQMGQEVILRCVPISNHLYFYWYRQILGQKVEFLVSFYNNEISEKSEIFDDQFSVERPDGSNFTLKIRSTKLEDSAMYFCASSEATKTSHTQYFGPGTRLTVL.

This clonotype was counted ten times or more. The V and J genes are TRBV7-9 and TRBJ2-3; D is possibly TRBD2 (6 bases). The CDR3 extends over 14 amino acids. V lost 2 bases, J lost 6 bases, and 12 bases lay in between. Germline values: CDR1 SEHNR, CDR2 FQNEAQ (reference sequence). The CDR3 is CASSLPTSRDTQYF. CDR3 nucleotides: TGTGCCAGCAGCTTACCCACTAGCCGGGATACGCAGTATTTT. Using reference TRBV7-9 and TRBJ2-3 for the parts outside the CDR3, the full variable domain is DTGVSQNPRHKITKRGQNVTFRCDPISEHNRLYWYRQTLGQGPEFLTYFQNEAQLEKSRLLSDRFSAERPKGSFSTLEIQRTEQGDSAMYLCASSLPTSRDTQYFGPGTRLTVL.

The sample holds many counts of this clonotype. The chain joins TRBV20-1 to TRBJ2-7, with 9 nucleotides matching TRBD2. The ends lost 3 bases at V and 3 bases at J; junction bases unmatched: 3. Germline V lookup: CDR1 DFQATT, CDR2 SNEGSKA (reference sequence). This CDR3 contains 13 residues. The CDR3 coding sequence is TGCAGTGCTAGTTATAGCGGGGGCTACGAGCAGTACTTC. The encoded protein is CSASYSGGYEQYF.